This TCR beta chain was sequenced during a study of T cell responses to AZD1222 COVID-19 vaccine. For the study at large: Doses given second, at about 4 or about 12 weeks, were pooled. Regarding the study as a whole: Repertoires were collected only later (after the peak T cell response had occurred).

Method: immunoSEQ multiplex PCR; TCRdb's copy keeps in-frame clones and lacks some. The sample shows approximately 110,000 clones, more than 70% of them seen only once. Note on this clone: Its antigen is as yet unknown.

Trimming removed 1 base from V and 10 bases from J, with 8 bases in between. The CDR3 loop spans 12 amino acids. Germline V lookup: CDR1 LGHDT, CDR2 YNNKEL (reference sequence). The sample in question was peripheral blood, obtained on day 0 of AZD1222 vaccination. The source is an adult in good health. The genes are TRBV3-1 (or the pseudogene TRBV3-2) and TRBJ2-1; D call uncertain. CDR3 DNA: TGTGCCAGCAGCCAAGTAGGTGGGGAGCAGTTCTTC. Translating gives CASSQVGGEQFF.